This is a list of T cell receptor beta chains from one sample in a study of spatial heterogeneity in lung cancer. MiXCR, run by TCRdb on the 5' RACE reads, gives a single entry per CDR3 protein. The sample yields more than 80,000 distinct CDR3 sequences, 9.5% to 15% seen once. Sample: PBMCs, taken at surgery. These receptors all come from a male donor with early-stage non-small cell lung cancer. Each CDR3 is given with its conserved first and last residue. Fields, in order: D gene, J gene, V gene, CDR3 protein. A D gene is named only where the DNA matches it firmly.

TRBD2 TRBJ2-1 TRBV14 CASSRRLAGSYNEQFF
TRBD1 TRBJ1-4 TRBV7-9 CASSWGQGEKLFF
- TRBJ2-3 TRBV5-1 CASRVDRRTDTQYF
- TRBJ1-4 TRBV9 CASSADGRTGKLFF
TRBD2 TRBJ2-1 TRBV10-3 CAIRTSGDEQFF
TRBD2 TRBJ2-7 TRBV7-2 CASSRTSGPYEQYF
- TRBJ2-7 TRBV27 CASSLASMSGEQYF
- TRBJ2-2 TRBV3-1 CASSTGSTGELFF
- TRBJ2-1 TRBV6-1 CASSVSGKNNEQFF
TRBD1 TRBJ2-3 TRBV11-2 CASSSQGLVAGTDTQYF
- TRBJ2-2 TRBV11-2 CASSPGAAINTGELFF
- TRBJ1-2 TRBV7-9 CASSLGGENYGYTF
TRBD2 TRBJ2-3 TRBV10-3 CAIRQGLAGVPDTQYF
- TRBJ1-6 TRBV27 CASSSRSGSPLHF
- TRBJ2-2 TRBV2 CASRVIGELFF
- TRBJ1-1 TRBV20-1 CSARSTRAYTEAFF
- TRBJ1-5 TRBV20-1 CSARGDYNQPQHF
TRBD2 TRBJ2-5 TRBV27 CASSFRTSGRPTTQYF
TRBD2 TRBJ2-5 TRBV10-3 CAISEEGLAGGTQYF
- TRBJ1-5 TRBV28 CASSPGPARNQPQHF
- TRBJ2-7 TRBV20-1 CSARSLASSYEQYF
TRBD2 TRBJ2-7 TRBV20-1 CSARDPSGSYEQYF
- TRBJ1-4 TRBV7-2 CASSPQVRSTNEKLFF
- TRBJ2-2 TRBV7-9 CASSFLSNTGELFF
TRBD1 TRBJ1-2 TRBV12-5 CASSQGASYGYTF
- TRBJ1-1 TRBV6-6 CASSSRGNTEAFF
- TRBJ2-7 TRBV6-4 CASSQQGGSYEQYF
- TRBJ2-4 TRBV27 CASSSNIQYF
- TRBJ1-1 TRBV6-1 CASRQNTEAFF
- TRBJ1-1 TRBV7-2 CASSLTRGGSTEAFF
- TRBJ1-5 TRBV11-2 CASSLGVGSNQPQHF
- TRBJ2-7 TRBV5-1 CASSLERGNYEQYF
TRBD1 TRBJ2-1 TRBV27 CASSLIGQGAGNEQFF
- TRBJ2-5 TRBV7-9 CASIPTPGGWYQETQYF
TRBD2 TRBJ2-3 TRBV7-9 CASSLGAGTTSTDTQYF
TRBD1 TRBJ1-6 TRBV7-9 CASSLVRDSNSPLHF
- TRBJ2-3 TRBV7-2 CASSLVSGGGPDTQYF
TRBD1 TRBJ2-2 TRBV7-3 CASSLTTDRETELFF
- TRBJ1-1 TRBV29-1 CSASPMGPEAFF
- TRBJ1-1 TRBV5-4 CASSPGTNTEAFF
- TRBJ1-5 TRBV2 CASRKDWQSSNQPQHF
TRBD1 TRBJ1-2 TRBV16 CASSQSPGTGLYGYTF
- TRBJ2-7 TRBV29-1 CSVRGTRGYEQYF
- TRBJ2-6 TRBV6-2/TRBV6-3 CASSYGGIGANVLTF
TRBD1 TRBJ1-5 TRBV4-1 CASSHIQGPSNQPQHF
TRBD1 TRBJ2-3 TRBV28 CASSPGTGGSDTQYF